The 32 T cell receptor beta chains below were found in one sample sequenced in a study of siplizumab effects on memory and regulatory T cells (dated by TCRdb to the late 2010s). The method was the immunoSEQ multiplex PCR assay. In TCRdb, the immuneACCESS table is reduced to in-frame sequences with V and J assigned. These tables do not hold every clone; where another copy was compared, an unresolved V gene accounts for under half, and the others remain unexplained. The sample yields 60,000 or so clones; roughly 93% were counted once. The ten largest clonotypes hold 35% to 45% of the sample. Sequences were obtained from CD8+ T cells sorted from blood. These receptors all stem from a human donor in good health.

The chain couples TRBV9 to TRBJ2-3, with 7 bases lining up with TRBD2. Germline trimming cut 3 bases from V and 5 bases from J; bases unmatched to any gene: 3. CDR3 size: 13 residues. Germline values: CDR1 SGDLS, CDR2 YYNGEE. The CDR3 nucleotides read TGTGCCAGCAGCGGGGAGGGAGGAGATACGCAGTATTTT. Translating it yields CASSGEGGDTQYF.

The J gene is TRBJ1-2, the V gene TRBV6-1; D is unclear. From germline, CDR1 is MNHNS and CDR2 SASEGT. CDR3 length equals 13 residues. V was pared by 1 base and J by 5 bases, with 8 bases between. The CDR3 DNA is TGTGCCAGCAGTGAAGAGGCAGCTTATGGCTACACCTTC. Amino acids: CASSEEAAYGYTF.

This sequence joins TRBV30 and TRBJ1-2, with D maybe TRBD1 (6 bases). The V end was cut by 8 bases, the J end by 7 bases, with 14 bases between. The CDR3 spans 11 residues. The V gene's germline CDR1 is GTSNPN and CDR2 SVGIG (reference sequence). DNA for the CDR3: TGTGCCCGAGGGGGGGCGCGTGGCTACACCTTC. Translation: CARGGARGYTF.

This chain joins TRBV10-3 and TRBJ1-5; TRBD1 might be the D (6 bases). Germline-derived CDR1 and CDR2 are ENHRY and SYGVKD. V lost 1 base and J 3 bases, leaving 16 bases between the germline ends. The CDR3 runs to 17 residues. CDR3 protein: CAISELSPGGNNQPQHF. The CDR3 DNA follows: TGTGCCATCAGTGAGTTATCCCCCGGGGGCAACAATCAGCCCCAGCATTTT.

The genes are TRBV7-9 and TRBJ1-1; a weak D match, TRBD1 (5 bases). V lost 5 bases to trimming and J lost 1 base, with 14 bases between them. This CDR3 is built from 15 residues. CDR1 is SEHNR and CDR2 is FQNEAQ in the germline V gene (reference sequence). The CDR3 spells CASSPSRQGNTEAFF. CDR3 nucleotides: TGTGCCAGCAGCCCAAGTCGGCAGGGGAACACTGAAGCTTTCTTT.

In DNA form, the CDR3 reads TGTGCCAGTAGTTCTGGGGAGCTGTTTTTT. Translation gives CASSSGELFF. The genes are TRBV19 and TRBJ2-2; D remains ambiguous. The CDR3 is 10 residues long. Germline CDR1 reads LNHDA; CDR2 reads SQIVND (reference sequence). Trimming took 5 bases from V and 8 from J, leaving 3 bases between them.

This clone was recorded once. Germline is not matched at one junction end, which may reflect a read error. The chain recombines TRBV29-1 with TRBJ1-1, with D possibly TRBD1 on 6 matching bases. Per germline, CDR1 SQVTM and CDR2 ANQGSEA. This CDR3 is 8 amino acids long. CDR3 bases: TGCAGCGGACAGGATTCCAAATTT. Its translation is CSGQDSKF.

The chain joins TRBV7-2 to TRBJ1-1; the D gene is possibly TRBD1 (5 bases). Germline V gives CDR1 SGHTA, CDR2 FQGNSA. The CDR3 runs to 14 residues. Trimming removed 2 bases from V and 5 bases from J, with 12 bases in between. The CDR3 nucleotides read TGTGCCAGCAGCTTATTTTTGGGGCCAACTGAAGCTTTCTTT. Protein product: CASSLFLGPTEAFF.

Turning to this clone: An end of the junction does not agree with germline; a read error may underlie this. This chain joins TRBV7-9 and TRBJ2-5; 10 bases fit TRBD2. The V gene's germline CDR1 is SEHNR and CDR2 FQNEAQ (reference sequence). The CDR3 loop spans 14 amino acids. CDR3 protein: CASSQASGSKTQYF. The CDR3, as DNA: TGCGCCAGCAGCCAAGCTAGCGGGAGCAAGACCCAGTACTTC.

This sequence joins TRBV19 and TRBJ1-2; 10 nucleotides match TRBD1. The CDR3 spans 15 residues. The junction had 9 bases not matched to a gene; V was cut back by 7 bases and J by 4 bases. CDR1 is LNHDA and CDR2 is SQIVND in the germline V gene (reference sequence). DNA of the CDR3: TGTGCCAGTACCGAGGAGGGACAGGGGCTCTATGGCTACACCTTC. It encodes CASTEEGQGLYGYTF.

The rearrangement uses TRBV28 and TRBJ2-7; D is possibly TRBD2 (6 bases). In germline, CDR1 is MDHEN, CDR2 SYDVKM. CDR3 length: 11 amino acids. CDR3 sequence (DNA): TGTGCTGGCGGGGACCCCTACGAGCAGTACTTC. It specifies CAGGDPYEQYF.

The J gene is TRBJ2-7, the V gene TRBV27, with TRBD1 identical over 8 bases. The CDR3 covers 18 residues. The germline gives CDR1 MNHEY, CDR2 SMNVEV (reference sequence). The V segment lost 3 bases and the J segment 3 bases; nucleotides outside the gene matches: 16. The CDR3 DNA follows: TGTGCCAGCAGTTTGGGATTCGGGACAGGAGATTACCGCTACGAGCAGTACTTC. Translating gives CASSLGFGTGDYRYEQYF.

The V and J genes are TRBV28 and TRBJ2-1; D uncertain. CDR3 length: 13 residues. Germline CDR1 is MDHEN and CDR2 is SYDVKM. The germline V and J ends were trimmed by 5 bases and 9 bases, with 14 bases remaining between them. The CDR3 coding sequence is TGTGCCAGCAGTAACTACAGCCCAGTTGAGCAGTTCTTC. Protein: CASSNYSPVEQFF.

The chain combines TRBV9 with TRBJ2-7; TRBD2 agrees at 9 bases. From germline, CDR1 is SGDLS and CDR2 YYNGEE. CDR3 length: 15 amino acids. With V trimmed by 3 bases and J by 4 bases, 8 bases remained unmatched. The CDR3 DNA reads as TGTGCCAGCAGCGCTACCGGGACTAGCTCTTACGAGCAGTACTTC. Translation gives CASSATGTSSYEQYF.

This chain connects TRBV7-6 to TRBJ2-7, with unresolved D. CDR3 length equals 15 residues. The ends were cut back, 1 base at V and 6 bases at J, with 16 bases in the middle. The germline V gene encodes CDR1 SGHVS and CDR2 FNYEAQ. CDR3: CASSLDTARSGEQYF. As DNA, the CDR3 is TGTGCCAGCAGCTTAGACACGGCCCGTTCGGGCGAGCAGTACTTC. Based on the CDR3 plus reference TRBV7-6 and TRBJ2-7, the full variable domain is GAGVSQSPRYKVTKRGQDVALRCDPISGHVSLYWYRQALGQGPEFLTYFNYEAQQDKSGLPNDRFSAERPEGSISTLTIQRTEQRDSAMYRCASSLDTARSGEQYFGPGTRLTVT.

The chain combines TRBV19 with TRBJ1-2; weak D call: TRBD1 (6 bases). V was shortened by 7 bases and J by 5 bases, with 20 bases between the two germline ends. The length of the CDR3 is 15 residues. In germline, CDR1 is LNHDA, CDR2 SQIVND (reference sequence). CDR3 nucleotides: TGTGCCAGTAACCTCCGGGACACCATCATTTATGGCTACACCTTC. Translated, it gives CASNLRDTIIYGYTF.

The chain joins TRBV7-6 to TRBJ2-2; the D is unclear. The CDR3 consists of 14 residues. V was pared by 5 bases and J by 6 bases, with 13 bases between. CDR1 is SGHVS and CDR2 is FNYEAQ in the germline V gene. The CDR3 bases are TGTGCCAGCAGCGCCCTGATTGAGTCCGGGGAGCTGTTTTTT. It specifies CASSALIESGELFF.

The chain employs TRBV13 and TRBJ2-1, with 8 bases matching TRBD2. CDR3 length equals 15 residues. V gave up 1 base and J gave up 7 bases; unmatched junction bases: 6. Looked up from germline, CDR1 is PRHDT and CDR2 is FYEKMQ (reference sequence). In DNA, the CDR3 is TGTGCCAGCAGCTTAGCTGGACTAGCCGGTAATGAGCAGTTCTTC. Translation gives CASSLAGLAGNEQFF.

V is TRBV2 and J is TRBJ2-1, with 9 bases fitting TRBD2. Germline V lookup: CDR1 SNHLY, CDR2 FYNNEI. V was pared by 6 bases and J by 9 bases, with 15 bases of the junction left unmatched. The CDR3 is 16 amino acids. CDR3 in amino acids: CASRTTGTSQSSEQFF. The CDR3 nucleotides read TGTGCCAGCAGGACCACCGGGACTAGCCAGTCTTCTGAGCAGTTCTTC.

The genes are TRBV28 and TRBJ1-5; D uncertain. CDR3 length: 14 residues. Trimming took off 7 bases at V and 0 bases at J, with 10 bases between the two ends. CDR1 and CDR2 from the germline V gene are MDHEN and SYDVKM. As DNA, the CDR3 is TGTGCCAGCAATGAAGGATATAGCAATCAGCCCCAGCATTTT. The encoded protein is CASNEGYSNQPQHF.

This clone was counted a single time. The chain combines TRBV27 with TRBJ2-3; D may be TRBD2 (5 bases). This CDR3 contains 16 residues. Per germline, CDR1 MNHEY and CDR2 SMNVEV (reference sequence). V lost 4 bases, J lost 2 bases, and 16 bases lay in between. CDR3 coding DNA: TGTGCCAGCAGTTCCCCTGAGCGGTTGGCCACAGATACGCAGTATTTT. Its translation is CASSSPERLATDTQYF.

The V call is TRBV9, the J call TRBJ2-5, with 14 bases identical to TRBD2. Germline V gene sequence: CDR1 SGDLS, CDR2 YYNGEE. V lost 4 bases, J lost 1 base, and 9 bases stayed unmatched. The CDR3 is made up of 18 amino acids. CDR3 region: CASSPGTSGSVSQETQYF. The CDR3 nucleotides read TGTGCCAGCAGCCCCGGGACTAGCGGGAGCGTAAGCCAAGAGACCCAGTACTTC.

The chain combines TRBV28 with TRBJ2-3; 9 bases match TRBD2. V gave up 2 bases and J gave up 0 bases; unmatched junction bases: 3. In germline, CDR1 is MDHEN, CDR2 SYDVKM. CDR3 length: 16 amino acids. The CDR3 is CASSLLAGSSTDTQYF. DNA of the CDR3: TGTGCCAGCAGTTTACTAGCGGGATCTAGCACAGATACGCAGTATTTT.

The V call is TRBV28, the J call TRBJ2-5; 7 bases fit TRBD2. This CDR3 comprises 17 residues. The V segment lost 2 bases and the J segment 5 bases; nucleotides outside the gene matches: 14. Germline CDR1 is MDHEN and CDR2 is SYDVKM. CDR3 nucleotides: TGTGCCAGCAGTTTACCGTCACTAGAACAAGCGGGGGAGACCCAGTACTTC. Translated, it gives CASSLPSLEQAGETQYF.

V is TRBV28 and J is TRBJ2-1; 9 positions match TRBD2. The length of the CDR3 is 15 residues. Germline V CDR1 and CDR2: MDHEN, SYDVKM. V gave up 7 bases and J gave up 6 bases; unmatched junction bases: 10. CDR3 nucleotide sequence: TGTGCCAGCATTTGGGATAGCGGGGGCGCCAATGAGCAGTTCTTC. Protein product: CASIWDSGGANEQFF.

V usage is TRBV28 and J usage is TRBJ1-4; D gene ambiguous. CDR3 length: 12 amino acids. CDR1 MDHEN and CDR2 SYDVKM come from the germline V gene. V lost 6 bases to trimming and J lost 5 bases, with 7 bases between them. CDR3 sequence: CASSLANEKLFF. DNA of the CDR3: TGTGCCAGCAGCTTGGCGAATGAAAAACTGTTTTTT.

This chain uses TRBV7-8 with TRBJ2-5; D possibly uses TRBD1 or TRBD2 (5 bases each). The last part of the DNA fits TRBJ2-7 better; the J call may be wrong. This CDR3 has 15 amino acids. The germline CDR1 and CDR2 sequences are SGHVS and FQNEAQ. CDR3: CASSETLLGPYEQYF. Here the CDR3 DNA reads TGTGCCAGCAGCGAAACCCTTTTGGGACCTTACGAGCAGTACTTC.

The rearrangement links TRBV4-1 to TRBJ2-7; 7 bases are a match to TRBD2. This CDR3 has 15 amino acids. Looked up from germline, CDR1 is MGHRA and CDR2 is YSYEKL. The trim removed 1 base at V and 2 bases at J, leaving 5 bases unmatched. Written as DNA, the CDR3 is TGCGCCAGCAGCCAAGGGGCTAGCGGAACCTACGAGCAGTACTTC. Translated, it gives CASSQGASGTYEQYF.

The gene calls are TRBV13 and TRBJ2-1, with D possibly TRBD2 on 6 matching bases. CDR3 length: 14 amino acids. Germline lookup yields CDR1 PRHDT and CDR2 FYEKMQ (reference sequence). Trimming stripped 5 bases from V and 0 bases from J, with 8 bases between. The CDR3 DNA follows: TGTGCCAGCAGCCGGGGGAGCTCCTACAATGAGCAGTTCTTC. Encoded protein: CASSRGSSYNEQFF.

The rearrangement links TRBV27 to TRBJ2-3; 7 nucleotides align to TRBD2. Trimming took 0 bases from V and 0 from J; bases not matched to a gene: 3. Germline V gene sequence: CDR1 MNHEY, CDR2 SMNVEV (reference sequence). CDR3 length equals 16 residues. The CDR3 DNA sequence: TGTGCCAGCAGTTTATCGACTAGCACAAGCACAGATACGCAGTATTTT. This codes for CASSLSTSTSTDTQYF.

This clone was counted a single time. This chain joins TRBV4-1 and TRBJ2-1, with D perhaps matching TRBD1 (6 bases). The CDR3 has 18 amino acids. CDR1 is MGHRA, CDR2 YSYEKL, per germline. The V end was cut by 4 bases, the J end by 3 bases, with 22 bases between. CDR3 amino acids: CASSPLSLDSSVYNEQFF. CDR3 sequence (DNA): TGCGCCAGCAGCCCACTATCCCTGGACAGCTCAGTCTACAATGAGCAGTTCTTC.

The gene calls are TRBV6-5 and TRBJ2-7; no clear D gene. The CDR3 is 13 amino acids. Trimming stripped 2 bases from V and 2 bases from J, with 7 bases between. From germline, CDR1 is MNHEY and CDR2 SVGAGI. The CDR3 protein is CASSYDGTYEQYF. The DNA for the CDR3 is TGTGCCAGCAGTTACGACGGCACCTACGAGCAGTACTTC.